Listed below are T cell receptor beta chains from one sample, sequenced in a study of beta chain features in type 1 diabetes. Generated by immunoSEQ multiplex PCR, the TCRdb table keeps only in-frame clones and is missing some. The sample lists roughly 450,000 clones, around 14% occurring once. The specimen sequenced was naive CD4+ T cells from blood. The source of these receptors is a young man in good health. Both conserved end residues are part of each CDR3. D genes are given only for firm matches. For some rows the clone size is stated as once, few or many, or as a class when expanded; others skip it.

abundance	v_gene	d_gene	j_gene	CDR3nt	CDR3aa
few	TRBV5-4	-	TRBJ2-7	TGTGCCAGCAGCTTGGACAGGGCGGGGATCTACGAGCAGTACTTC	CASSLDRAGIYEQYF
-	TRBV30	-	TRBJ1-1	TGTGCCTGGAGTAAGGGCCCGTCCGAAGCTTTCTTT	CAWSKGPSEAFF
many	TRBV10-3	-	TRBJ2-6	TGTGCCATCAGGGACAGTCCGTCTGGGGCCAACGTCCTGACTTTC	CAIRDSPSGANVLTF
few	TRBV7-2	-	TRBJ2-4	TGTGCCAGCAGCTTAAGTGGGGGACTAGCCAAAAACATTCAGTACTTC	CASSLSGGLAKNIQYF
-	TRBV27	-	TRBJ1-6	TGTGCCAGCAGCAACAATTACAAATTAGACGCCCTCCACTTT	CASSNNYKLDALHF
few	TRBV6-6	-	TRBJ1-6	TGTGCCAGCAGTTACTCGCATGGGGAGAGGGCACCCCTCCACTTT	CASSYSHGERAPLHF
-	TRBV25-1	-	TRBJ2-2	TGTGCCAGCAGTCCACCGTCCCGAATGGGAACCGGGGAGCTGTTTTTT	CASSPPSRMGTGELFF
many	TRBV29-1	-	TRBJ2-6	TGCAGCGTCTCGGGCCGTCGAGGGGCCAACGTCCTGACTTTC	CSVSGRRGANVLTF
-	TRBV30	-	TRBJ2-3	TGTGCCTGGACCTCCGGGCCCCTAGATACGCAGTATTTT	CAWTSGPLDTQYF
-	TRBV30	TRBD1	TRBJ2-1	TGTGCCTGCTGGGACAGGGGCTACAATGAGCAGTTCTTC	CACWDRGYNEQFF
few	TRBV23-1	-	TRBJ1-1	TGCGCCAGCAGTCACCCAGCGGGGATCTCTGAAGCTTTCTTT	CASSHPAGISEAFF
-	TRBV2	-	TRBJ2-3	TGTGCCAGCAACCGGCGGGGCACAGATACGCAGTATTTT	CASNRRGTDTQYF
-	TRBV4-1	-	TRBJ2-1	TGCGCCAGCAGCCAACCTAAACCGGGACACCGTTCCTACAATGAGCAGTTCTTC	CASSQPKPGHRSYNEQFF
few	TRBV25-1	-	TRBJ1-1	TGTGCCAGCAGTGACCGGACAGCTAACACTGAAGCTTTCTTT	CASSDRTANTEAFF
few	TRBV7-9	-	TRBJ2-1	TGTGCCAGCAGCTTAACATCGCGGACCGACAATGAGCAGTTCTTC	CASSLTSRTDNEQFF
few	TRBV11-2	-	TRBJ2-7	TGTGCCAGCAGCCCACAGGACTTCTCCTACGAGCAGTACTTC	CASSPQDFSYEQYF
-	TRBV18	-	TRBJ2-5	TGTGCCAGCTCACCACTGGGAACTCAAGAGACCCAGTACTTC	CASSPLGTQETQYF
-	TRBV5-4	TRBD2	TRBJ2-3	TGTGCCAGCAGCACGTATAGCGGGGGGTTCACAGATACGCAGTATTTT	CASSTYSGGFTDTQYF
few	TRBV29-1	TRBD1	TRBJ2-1	TGCAGCGTTGCCCAAATCAGGGGGCGGTTGAATGAGCAGTTCTTC	CSVAQIRGRLNEQFF
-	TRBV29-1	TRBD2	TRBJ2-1	TGCAGCGGTGAGCCAGCGGGAGGGCCCCGCGAGCAGTTCTTC	CSGEPAGGPREQFF
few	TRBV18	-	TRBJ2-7	TGTGCCAGCTCACCAGTATCCTACGAGCAGTACTTC	CASSPVSYEQYF
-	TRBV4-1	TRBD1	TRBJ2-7	TGCGCCAGCAGCCAAAGGACAGGGGTAACCGAGCAGTACTTC	CASSQRTGVTEQYF
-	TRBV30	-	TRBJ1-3	TGTGCCTGGACCCTCAGGGTCTCTGGAAACACCATATATTTT	CAWTLRVSGNTIYF
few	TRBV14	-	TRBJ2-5	TGTGCCAGCAGCCAAGAGTCACCATTGACCCAGTACTTC	CASSQESPLTQYF
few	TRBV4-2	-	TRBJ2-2	TGTGCCAGCAGCCGGAGTCTCAGCGGGGAGCTGTTTTTT	CASSRSLSGELFF
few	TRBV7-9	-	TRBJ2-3	TGTGCCAGCAGCGTTAGGGGCGGTCGGGAGGATACGCAGTATTTT	CASSVRGGREDTQYF
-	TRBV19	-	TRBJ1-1	TGTGCCAGTAGCTGGTTAGGCACTGAAGCTTTCTTT	CASSWLGTEAFF
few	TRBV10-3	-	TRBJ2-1	TGTGCCATCAGGGTTTTGGGGAACAATGAGCAGTTCTTC	CAIRVLGNNEQFF
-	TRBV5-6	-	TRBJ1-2	TGTGCCAGCAGCTTGAGTTCCTATGGCTACACCTTC	CASSLSSYGYTF
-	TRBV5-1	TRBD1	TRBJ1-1	TGCGCCAGCAGCCGCCCGGGACAGACAAACACTGAAGCTTTCTTT	CASSRPGQTNTEAFF
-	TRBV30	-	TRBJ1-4	TGTGCCTGGAGTAGGTCTGGACTGTCAGGTGAAAAACTGTTTTTT	CAWSRSGLSGEKLFF
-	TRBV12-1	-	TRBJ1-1	TGTGCCAGCAGCTGGGCGGGTTACACTGAAGCTTTCTTT	CASSWAGYTEAFF
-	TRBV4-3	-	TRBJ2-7	TGCGCCAGCAGCCAAGATAATTGGGGATACGAGCAGTACTTC	CASSQDNWGYEQYF
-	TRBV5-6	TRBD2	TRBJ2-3	TGTGCCAGCAGCTTGGTCGCCTCAGCGGGGTACACGCAGTATTTT	CASSLVASAGYTQYF
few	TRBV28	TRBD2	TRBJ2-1	TGTGCCAGCAGTCCGTCCGGGACTAGCGGGATCAATGAGCAGTTCTTC	CASSPSGTSGINEQFF
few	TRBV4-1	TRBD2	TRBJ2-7	TGCGCCAGCAGCCAAGGACTAGCGGGGTTCTACGAGCAGTACTTC	CASSQGLAGFYEQYF
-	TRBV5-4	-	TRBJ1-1	TGTGCCAGCAGCTTGGTCCGGGGGATGAACACTGAAGCTTTCTTT	CASSLVRGMNTEAFF
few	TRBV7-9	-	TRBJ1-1	TGTGCCAGCAGCCCTACAGGGAGGCGCACTGAAGCTTTCTTT	CASSPTGRRTEAFF
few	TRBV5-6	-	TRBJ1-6	TGTGCCAGCAGCTTGGTCGGGGGTTCACCCCTCCACTTT	CASSLVGGSPLHF
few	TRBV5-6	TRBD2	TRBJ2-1	TGTGCCAGCAGCGAAAGCGGGAGCTCCTACAATGAGCAGTTCTTC	CASSESGSSYNEQFF
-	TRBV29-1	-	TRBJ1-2	TGCAGCGACCATGAGGGGGGAGGTGGCTACACCTTC	CSDHEGGGGYTF
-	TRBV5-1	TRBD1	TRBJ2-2	TGCGCCAGCGGACTCGACAGGGGCGGTGCAAACACCGGGGAGCTGTTTTTT	CASGLDRGGANTGELFF
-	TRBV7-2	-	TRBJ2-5	TGTGCCAGCAGCCCGAAGGGGCGCGAGACCCAGTACTTC	CASSPKGRETQYF
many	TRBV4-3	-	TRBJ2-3	TGCGCCAGCAGCCAAGATAGCAGCGTCGGCCTCACAGATACGCAGTATTTT	CASSQDSSVGLTDTQYF
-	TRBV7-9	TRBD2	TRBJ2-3	TGTGCCAGCAGCTTATGGGTAGCGGGAGTGTCAGATACGCAGTATTTT	CASSLWVAGVSDTQYF
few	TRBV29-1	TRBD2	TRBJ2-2	TGCAGCGTTGGACAGCGGGGGTTCGGCGGGGAGCTGTTTTTT	CSVGQRGFGGELFF
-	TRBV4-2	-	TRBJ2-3	TGTGCCAGCAGCCAACCGAGGGATCGCCCAGATACGCAGTATTTT	CASSQPRDRPDTQYF
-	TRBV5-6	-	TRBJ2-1	TGTGCCAGCAGCGGACACCTTGATTACAATGAGCAGTTCTTC	CASSGHLDYNEQFF
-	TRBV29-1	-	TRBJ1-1	TGCAGCGTTGGAATCGCAGCCTCCAGGAACACTGAAGCTTTCTTT	CSVGIAASRNTEAFF
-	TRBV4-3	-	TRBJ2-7	TGCGCCAGCAGCCATACCACGGGTCCCTACGAGCAGTACTTC	CASSHTTGPYEQYF
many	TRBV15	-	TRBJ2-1	TGTGCCACCAGAGCCGGAGTCGGGTACAATGAGCAGTTCTTC	CATRAGVGYNEQFF
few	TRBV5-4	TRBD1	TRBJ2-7	TGTGCCAGCAGCCCTAGTACAGGGGCCGAGCAGTACTTC	CASSPSTGAEQYF
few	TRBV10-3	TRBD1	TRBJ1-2	TGTGCCACGAGGGAGACAGGGATTAACTATGGCTACACCTTC	CATRETGINYGYTF
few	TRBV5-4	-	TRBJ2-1	TGTGCCAGCAGCTTGGAAGCTAAATACAATGAGCAGTTCTTC	CASSLEAKYNEQFF
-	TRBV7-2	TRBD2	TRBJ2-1	TGTGCCAGCAGTATCCTGGGACTAGCGGAAAATGAGCAGTTCTTC	CASSILGLAENEQFF
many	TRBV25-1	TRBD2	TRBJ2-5	TGTGCCAGCAGTGCCATGCGGGGGGGCTCTGAGACCCAGTACTTC	CASSAMRGGSETQYF